This TCR beta chain came from a study of blood T cell repertoires in COVID-19. The CDR3 covers 14 residues. V shed 7 bases and J shed 2 bases, with 14 bases lying between them. CDR1 is MNHEY and CDR2 is SMNVEV in the germline V gene (reference sequence). The protocol was immunoSEQ multiplex PCR, while the TCRdb copy is restricted to in-frame clones and leaves out a portion. This table holds roughly 190,000 clones, roughly 90% found once. The source is a man aged 45-65 years with acute or convalescent COVID-19. Sequencing was performed on peripheral blood. This chain uses TRBV27 with TRBJ2-5; a possible D gene is TRBD1 (6 bases). The CDR3 spells CASKAGQSQETQYF. The CDR3 coding sequence is TGTGCCAGCAAAGCCGGACAGTCACAAGAGACCCAGTACTTC.